The clone carrying this T cell receptor (beta chain) was seen a few times. The V gene lost 3 bases and the J gene lost 3 bases, with 10 bases spanning the gap. This CDR3 is 14 amino acids long. Per the germline V gene, CDR1 is SGHRS and CDR2 is YFSETQ. This record belongs to a study of T cells after yellow fever vaccination. One entry per CDR3 protein results from TCRdb running MiXCR on the 5' RACE reads. The table shows about 260,000 distinct CDR3 sequences, with about an eighth occurring only once. The clonotype was recovered from a young man who received the YFV17D yellow fever vaccine. The sample consisted of CD4+ T cells sorted from PBMCs, taken 45 days after the yellow fever booster vaccination. The chain links TRBV5-1 to TRBJ2-1; maybe TRBD2 (5 bases). CDR3 residues: CASSSDYDYNEQFF. Here the CDR3 DNA reads TGCGCCAGCAGCTCAGACTACGACTACAATGAGCAGTTCTTC.